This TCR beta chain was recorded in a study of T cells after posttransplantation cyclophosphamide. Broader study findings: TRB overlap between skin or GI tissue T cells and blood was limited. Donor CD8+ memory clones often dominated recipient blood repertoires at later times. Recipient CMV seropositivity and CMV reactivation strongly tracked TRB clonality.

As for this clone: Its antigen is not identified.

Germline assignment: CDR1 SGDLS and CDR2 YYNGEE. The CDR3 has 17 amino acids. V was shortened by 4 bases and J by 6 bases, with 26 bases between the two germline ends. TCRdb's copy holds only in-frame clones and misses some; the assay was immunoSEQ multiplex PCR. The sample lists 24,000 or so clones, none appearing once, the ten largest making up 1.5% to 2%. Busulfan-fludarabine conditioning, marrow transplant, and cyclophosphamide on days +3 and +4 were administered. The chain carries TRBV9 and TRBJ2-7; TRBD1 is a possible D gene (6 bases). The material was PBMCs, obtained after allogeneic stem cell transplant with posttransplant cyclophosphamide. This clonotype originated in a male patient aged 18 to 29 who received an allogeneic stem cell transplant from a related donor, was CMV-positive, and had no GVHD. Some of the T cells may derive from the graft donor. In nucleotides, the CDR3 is TGTGCCAGCAGCATGAACGCCCACAGAACTACAGGGTCCGAGCAGTACTTC. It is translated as CASSMNAHRTTGSEQYF.